This is a list of T cell receptor beta chains from one sample in a study of molecular identifiers for immune sequencing clone quantification. In TCRdb, the PCR reads were re-called with MiXCR into one record per CDR3 protein. The sample records under 100,000 distinct CDR3 sequences, more than 20% being singletons. Input material: naive CD8+ T cells from blood, with Jurkat cell RNA spiked in. The receptors stem from a human donor in good health. Some libraries in this study had Jurkat cell RNA spiked in. Each CDR3 is given with its conserved first and last residue. D genes are given only for firm matches. Only some rows state a clone size, as once, few, many or a class for expanded clones.

d_call: -
j_call: TRBJ2-3
clone_size: many
v_call: TRBV9
cdr3_nt: TGTGCCAGCAGCAACCGGGACTCCGCCACAGATACGCAGTATTTT
cdr3_aa: CASSNRDSATDTQYF

d_call: -
j_call: TRBJ2-3
clone_size: many
v_call: TRBV7-9
cdr3_nt: TGTGCCAGCAGCTTACTTTCGGATTTCGACACAGATACGCAGTATTTT
cdr3_aa: CASSLLSDFDTDTQYF

d_call: -
j_call: TRBJ2-2
clone_size: many
v_call: TRBV30
cdr3_nt: TGTGCCTGGAGTGTAGTGGGACCGAACACCGGGGAGCTGTTTTTT
cdr3_aa: CAWSVVGPNTGELFF

d_call: -
j_call: TRBJ1-1
clone_size: -
v_call: TRBV4-3
cdr3_nt: TGCGCCAGCAGCCAAGACCGGAAGATGCACACTGAAGCTTTCTTT
cdr3_aa: CASSQDRKMHTEAFF

d_call: -
j_call: TRBJ1-1
clone_size: -
v_call: TRBV12-3/TRBV12-4
cdr3_nt: TGTGCCGGCAGCTCCTTGGACGGTGAAGCTTTCTTT
cdr3_aa: CAGSSLDGEAFF

d_call: -
j_call: TRBJ2-3
clone_size: many
v_call: TRBV7-9
cdr3_nt: TGTGCCAGCAGCTGGCTCGGTGGAGGCGATACGCAGTATTTT
cdr3_aa: CASSWLGGGDTQYF

d_call: -
j_call: TRBJ2-5
clone_size: few
v_call: TRBV6-2/TRBV6-3
cdr3_nt: TGTGCCAGCAGCCCCTCTTCCGGGCGGGAGACCCAGTACTTC
cdr3_aa: CASSPSSGRETQYF

d_call: -
j_call: TRBJ2-7
clone_size: many
v_call: TRBV25-1
cdr3_nt: TGTGCCAGCAGCCCTGGAGGGCGGAACAGGGGTTTTTCCTACGAGCAGTACTTC
cdr3_aa: CASSPGGRNRGFSYEQYF

d_call: TRBD2
j_call: TRBJ2-3
clone_size: many
v_call: TRBV5-6
cdr3_nt: TGTGCCAGCAGCTTGGAACTAGCGGGGGGCACAGATACGCAGTATTTT
cdr3_aa: CASSLELAGGTDTQYF

d_call: TRBD2
j_call: TRBJ2-7
clone_size: many
v_call: TRBV6-2/TRBV6-3
cdr3_nt: TGTGCCAGCAGTGTCAGCGGGGGGATCTACGAGCAGTACTTC
cdr3_aa: CASSVSGGIYEQYF

d_call: TRBD1
j_call: TRBJ2-5
clone_size: -
v_call: TRBV24-1
cdr3_nt: TGTGCCACCAGTGATCGCCGACAGGGCCAAGAGACCCAGTACTTC
cdr3_aa: CATSDRRQGQETQYF

d_call: TRBD1
j_call: TRBJ2-2
clone_size: many
v_call: TRBV9
cdr3_nt: TGTGCCACCTCAGGGGGCCCGAGTACCGGGGAGCTGTTTTTT
cdr3_aa: CATSGGPSTGELFF

d_call: -
j_call: TRBJ2-7
clone_size: many
v_call: TRBV7-9
cdr3_nt: TGTGCCAGCAGCTTAGTGGTGCTGGAAGAGCAGTACTTC
cdr3_aa: CASSLVVLEEQYF

d_call: TRBD1
j_call: TRBJ2-7
clone_size: many
v_call: TRBV11-2
cdr3_nt: TGTGCCAGCAGCTCCGTGGGGGACAGGGGACCCGAGCAGTACTTC
cdr3_aa: CASSSVGDRGPEQYF

d_call: -
j_call: TRBJ2-5
clone_size: few
v_call: TRBV18
cdr3_nt: TGTGCCAGCTCACCAGAAGCAGGGGCCCGGGGAGAGACCCAGTACTTC
cdr3_aa: CASSPEAGARGETQYF

d_call: -
j_call: TRBJ1-1
clone_size: few
v_call: TRBV6-5
cdr3_nt: TGTGCCAGCAGAATAAAACAGGACACTGAAGCTTTCTTT
cdr3_aa: CASRIKQDTEAFF

d_call: TRBD2
j_call: TRBJ2-5
clone_size: many
v_call: TRBV2
cdr3_nt: TGTGCCAGCAAAAGTCAGCTAGCGGTCCAAGAGACCCAGTACTTC
cdr3_aa: CASKSQLAVQETQYF

d_call: TRBD1
j_call: TRBJ2-7
clone_size: many
v_call: TRBV20-1
cdr3_nt: TGCAGTGCCGGACAGGGGGCCCACGAGCAGTACTTC
cdr3_aa: CSAGQGAHEQYF

d_call: -
j_call: TRBJ2-5
clone_size: -
v_call: TRBV3-1
cdr3_nt: TGTGCCAGCAAGGTGGGGAGCTTTATCCAAGAGACCCAGTACTTC
cdr3_aa: CASKVGSFIQETQYF

d_call: -
j_call: TRBJ1-6
clone_size: few
v_call: TRBV2
cdr3_nt: TGTGCCAGAGTCCATCCGAGCGGTAATTCACCCCTCCACTTT
cdr3_aa: CARVHPSGNSPLHF

d_call: TRBD1
j_call: TRBJ2-7
clone_size: many
v_call: TRBV7-2
cdr3_nt: TGTGCCAGCACCTCAGGGGGCGTAAGTACCTACGAGCAGTACTTC
cdr3_aa: CASTSGGVSTYEQYF

d_call: -
j_call: TRBJ2-2
clone_size: few
v_call: TRBV9
cdr3_nt: TGTGCCAGCAGCGTAGGGACTACCTCCTCCGGGGAGCTGTTTTTT
cdr3_aa: CASSVGTTSSGELFF

d_call: -
j_call: TRBJ2-4
clone_size: many
v_call: TRBV6-5
cdr3_nt: TGTGCCAGCAGTTACGGGATCAGTCCACCCAAAAACATTCAGTACTTC
cdr3_aa: CASSYGISPPKNIQYF

d_call: -
j_call: TRBJ2-2
clone_size: -
v_call: TRBV28
cdr3_nt: TGTGCCAGCAGAGACCGAAGGGGCGGTATAGCGGCGAACACCGGGGAGCTGTTTTTT
cdr3_aa: CASRDRRGGIAANTGELFF

d_call: -
j_call: TRBJ1-1
clone_size: -
v_call: TRBV6-5
cdr3_nt: TGTGCCAGCGGAAGGATGAACACTGAAGCTTTCTTT
cdr3_aa: CASGRMNTEAFF

d_call: TRBD1
j_call: TRBJ2-3
clone_size: few
v_call: TRBV6-6
cdr3_nt: TGTACCAGCAGTTCCCGGGACAGGGCCACAGATACGCAGTATTTT
cdr3_aa: CTSSSRDRATDTQYF

d_call: TRBD1
j_call: TRBJ1-1
clone_size: many
v_call: TRBV7-6
cdr3_nt: TGTGCCAGCAGCCCTGGGACAGATCACCCCTCCACTGAAGCTTTCTTT
cdr3_aa: CASSPGTDHPSTEAFF

d_call: -
j_call: TRBJ1-1
clone_size: many
v_call: TRBV7-9
cdr3_nt: TGTGCCAGCAGCTTCTCCAACACCTACTTGGAAGCTTTCTTT
cdr3_aa: CASSFSNTYLEAFF

d_call: TRBD1
j_call: TRBJ2-5
clone_size: -
v_call: TRBV7-2
cdr3_nt: TGTGCCAGCAGCGCAGCTAGGCAGGGGGCAAGAGAGACCCAGTACTTC
cdr3_aa: CASSAARQGARETQYF

d_call: TRBD2
j_call: TRBJ2-7
clone_size: few
v_call: TRBV14
cdr3_nt: TGTGCCACCTCGACTAGCGTCTACGAGCAGTACTTC
cdr3_aa: CATSTSVYEQYF

d_call: TRBD2
j_call: TRBJ2-7
clone_size: few
v_call: TRBV28
cdr3_nt: TGTGCCAGCAGTACGTACAAGCGGGAGGGCCCATACGAGCAGTACTTC
cdr3_aa: CASSTYKREGPYEQYF

d_call: TRBD2
j_call: TRBJ2-1
clone_size: many
v_call: TRBV28
cdr3_nt: TGTGCCAGCAGTTACCAACTAGCGACCTACAATGAGCAGTTCTTC
cdr3_aa: CASSYQLATYNEQFF

d_call: -
j_call: TRBJ2-7
clone_size: many
v_call: TRBV20-1
cdr3_nt: TGCAGTCCAGTCCTGGACGGCGAGCAGTACTTC
cdr3_aa: CSPVLDGEQYF

d_call: TRBD1
j_call: TRBJ1-3
clone_size: few
v_call: TRBV30
cdr3_nt: TGTGCCCCGCGAATCAGGGGGGGCGCCAGCTCTGGAAACACCATATATTTT
cdr3_aa: CAPRIRGGASSGNTIYF

d_call: -
j_call: TRBJ2-7
clone_size: -
v_call: TRBV14
cdr3_nt: TGTGCCAGCCGAAGACTCAGGCAGAACTACGAGCAGTACTTC
cdr3_aa: CASRRLRQNYEQYF

d_call: -
j_call: TRBJ2-3
clone_size: many
v_call: TRBV7-9
cdr3_nt: TGTGCCAGCAGCCTCCGGACAGATACGCAGTATTTT
cdr3_aa: CASSLRTDTQYF

d_call: -
j_call: TRBJ2-3
clone_size: many
v_call: TRBV7-9
cdr3_nt: TGTGCCAGCAGCTTAGTGGGGCAGGTACTAATTACGCAGTATTTT
cdr3_aa: CASSLVGQVLITQYF

d_call: -
j_call: TRBJ2-7
clone_size: -
v_call: TRBV24-1
cdr3_nt: TGTGCCACCAGTGTAGGCAGCCAACGGGCGGTTTACGAGCAGTACTTC
cdr3_aa: CATSVGSQRAVYEQYF

d_call: -
j_call: TRBJ1-5
clone_size: many
v_call: TRBV7-9
cdr3_nt: TGTGCCAGCAGCTTAGTGAATCAGCCCCAGCATTTT
cdr3_aa: CASSLVNQPQHF

d_call: -
j_call: TRBJ1-5
clone_size: few
v_call: TRBV7-2
cdr3_nt: TGTGCCAGCAGTTCGGATGGCCGGATGAATCAGCCCCCGCATTTT
cdr3_aa: CASSSDGRMNQPPHF

d_call: -
j_call: TRBJ1-1
clone_size: many
v_call: TRBV12-3/TRBV12-4
cdr3_nt: TGTGCCAGCAGTTCGATTTCGGGGGGCGAAGTGGCTGAAGCTTTCTTT
cdr3_aa: CASSSISGGEVAEAFF

d_call: TRBD1
j_call: TRBJ2-3
clone_size: many
v_call: TRBV6-6
cdr3_nt: TGTGCCAGCAGTTACTCGAGAATACAGGGGGCGACAGATACGCAGTATTTT
cdr3_aa: CASSYSRIQGATDTQYF

d_call: -
j_call: TRBJ2-7
clone_size: few
v_call: TRBV5-4
cdr3_nt: TGTGCCAGCAGCCACGTTAACGTCGGGGCACCTGGTTCCTACGAGCAGTACTTC
cdr3_aa: CASSHVNVGAPGSYEQYF

d_call: TRBD1
j_call: TRBJ2-7
clone_size: many
v_call: TRBV18
cdr3_nt: TGTGCCAGCTCACCACGGGCAGGGGGTTCCTACGAGCAGTACTTC
cdr3_aa: CASSPRAGGSYEQYF

d_call: TRBD1
j_call: TRBJ1-1
clone_size: -
v_call: TRBV4-1
cdr3_nt: TGCGCCAGCAGCCAACAGGGACAGGGGGGTGAGGCTTTCTTT
cdr3_aa: CASSQQGQGGEAFF